The T cell receptor beta chain described here comes from a study of blood T cell repertoires in COVID-19. About the research overall: PBMCs, B-cell-depleted T cells, or T cells were the source of the cDNA or gDNA that made up the material.

Per the germline V gene, CDR1 is LNHNV and CDR2 is YYDKDF (reference sequence). Trimming removed 1 base from V and 0 bases from J; junction bases left unmatched: 0. The CDR3 extends over 14 amino acids. Sequenced by immunoSEQ multiplex PCR; TCRdb stores in-frame clones only, minus some. The profile shows some 150,000 clones, around three quarters of them singletons. This clone was seen just once. The sample has other DNA sequences that encode this CDR3 too. The V call is TRBV15, the J call TRBJ2-7; 7 bases line up with TRBD2. This clonotype was obtained from a man between 50 and 59 years old with active or convalescent COVID-19. What was sequenced was peripheral blood. CDR3 region: CATSRGGSSYEQYF. The CDR3 DNA reads as TGTGCCACCAGCAGAGGCGGGAGCTCCTACGAGCAGTACTTC.